This T cell receptor (beta chain) derives from a study of regulatory T cells in long-lasting Graves disease. This clonotype was seen repeatedly, ten times or more. The target antigen is unknown. Study-wide points: Having only a small sample size may have limited accuracy.

Germline V gives CDR1 SNHLY, CDR2 FYNNEI. V lost 5 bases and J 3 bases, leaving 11 bases between the germline ends. CDR3 length: 13 amino acids. Indicated time point: newly diagnosed GD, antithyroid drugs for less than 3 months. Construction of the TCR library relied on RNA isolated from PBMCs. Construction of the TCR beta libraries employed iRepertoire HTBI primers in conjunction with Arm-PCR of CDR3 regions. Via MiXCR, TCRdb re-called the multiplex PCR reads, giving one row per CDR3 protein. The table has about 540,000 distinct CDR3 sequences, about 13% seen once. These data also featured in a second study, about T cells in Graves' hyperthyroidism and ophthalmopathy.

The TCR was taken from a man aged 25 to 40 with Graves disease. This sequence joins TRBV2 and TRBJ2-7, with D tentatively TRBD2 (5 bases). Sequencing was performed on peripheral blood mononuclear cells (PBMCs), taken at new diagnosis, from a patient treated with antithyroid drugs. CDR3 in amino acids: CASSFSDGYEQYF. DNA for the CDR3: TGTGCCAGCAGTTTTAGCGACGGCTACGAGCAGTACTTC.